The sequence of this TCR beta chain was determined in a study of a mutant IDH1 vaccine in newly diagnosed glioma (dated by TCRdb to about 2021). Turning to the overall study: Eight vaccinations were administered to patients in weeks 1, 3, 5, 7, 11, 15, 19 and 23, corresponding to visits V03 through V10. Vaccination started 4-6 weeks after radiotherapy alone, or was given together with temozolomide cycles in the groups whose treatment included chemotherapy. The roughly 33 treated patients were roughly 60% male and 37.5% female, with a mean age of approximately 40 years. Before enrollment, patients had received standard therapy of radiotherapy alone, temozolomide alone, or radiochemotherapy with temozolomide; most received the combination. Six visits were used for peripheral blood collection: V03 (baseline), V05, V07, V10, V12 and V13. For exploratory analyses, fewer than 30 treated patients had longitudinal TCRB deep sequencing done wherever samples were available. General study outcomes and caveats: Pseudoprogression seemed to be unrelated to changes in the top peripheral T cell clonotypes found by TCRB sequencing. PBMC samples for TCRB deep sequencing were selected based on availability. Vaccine-induced immune responses across multiple MHC alleles were detected in 93.3% of patients. The authors stated that sample limitations prevented analyses of patient blood samples from being reproduced.

Preparation of the library involved the immunoSEQ multiplex PCR assay. Rearranged TCR beta chain sequences were amplified with the hsTCRB Kit following the manufacturer's protocol. An Illumina MiSeq was used to sequence the TCRB libraries. The authors' analysis ran thus. The proprietary platform of the kit vendor was used for demultiplexing, trimming and gene mapping. This is the immuneACCESS table as TCRdb keeps it, with only in-frame sequences that have V and J called. A part of the clones is gone; compared with another copy, unresolved V genes explain less than half, and the rest is unexplained. The DNA gave D and trimming, while V, J and clone size come from that table. Present in this sample are tens of thousands of clones, roughly 70% of which were seen just once. The top ten clonotypes cover more than 9.5% of the sample. The V end loses 4 bases and the J end loses 1 base, and a stretch of 9 bases separates them. Including the terminal cysteine and phenylalanine, the CDR3 comprises 14 residues. Of the read, only the CDR3 DNA is kept; its 42 bases are in frame from base 1. CDR1 and CDR2 are read off the germline V gene as SGDLS and YYNGEE.

What this sample's time point label stands for: week 11, during vaccination. Each vaccine dose was 300 ug of a 20-mer mutant IDH1 peptide in Montanide, given subcutaneously with topical imiquimod. The donors had newly diagnosed IDH1-mutant astrocytomas of WHO grade 3 or 4 that showed loss of nuclear ATRX. The samples were drawn from NOA16, a multicentre, single-arm, open-label phase I trial in Germany that tested a mutant IDH1 peptide vaccine in humans for the first time. Genomic DNA for TCRB sequencing was extracted from EDTA blood using the DNeasy Blood and Tissue Kit. Note on this clone: The specificity of this receptor is unknown. Per-nucleotide qualities are absent, and no much larger clonotype sits a single base away.

The TCR originated in a man younger than 30 with glioma. Some clones in this sample may be carry-over from other donors' samples. Sequences were derived from peripheral blood mononuclear cells (PBMCs), sampled from a glioma patient whose treatment included an IDH1 peptide vaccine. The sequence joins TRBV9 to TRBJ1-5, with TRBD1 as a weak D call on 5 bases. At the DNA level, the sequence is TGTGCCAGCAGCAGGGGTATGAGCAATCAGCCCCAGCATTTT. Its protein product is CASSRGMSNQPQHF.